The T cell receptor (beta chain) under discussion was sequenced for a study of radiation and T cells in renal cell carcinoma. Study at large: Nephrectomy followed 15 Gy stereotactic body radiation by 4 weeks.

Study-level points and caveats: Top tumor clonotypes rose in blood 2 weeks post-radiation, then contracted. Without pretreatment biopsies, baseline tumor clonotype presence was undetermined.

Germline V CDR1 and CDR2: GTSNPN, SVGIG (reference sequence). The CDR3 loop spans 14 amino acids. V was shortened by 2 bases and J by 4 bases, with 11 bases between the two germline ends. Remarks on this clone: Its matching antigen is unknown.

Clones were sequenced by immunoSEQ multiplex PCR, and TCRdb holds only the in-frame ones, with some missing. The data contain approximately 150,000 clones, 88% of them singletons. As to time point: baseline pretreatment blood. Treatment defined: 15 Gy SBRT to primary tumor, nephrectomy 4 weeks later. This renal cell carcinoma was of the clear cell type. The starting material was blood, obtained from a patient whose treatment included radiotherapy and nephrectomy. V is TRBV30 and J is TRBJ2-2, with D possibly being TRBD1 (6 bases). This TCR derives from a woman aged 70-85 years with renal cell carcinoma. CDR3 sequence (DNA): TGTGCCTGGAGTCGAGACAGGAGCACCGGGGAGCTGTTTTTT. Its protein is CAWSRDRSTGELFF.